These 22 T cell receptor beta chains share one sample of origin, sequenced in a study of cytomegalovirus exposure and HLA in healthy donors. Primers: 60 Vbeta forward and 13 Jbeta reverse. Sequencing was performed with immunoSEQ multiplex PCR; in TCRdb, only in-frame clones are kept and a portion is missing. The sample includes 95,000 to 150,000 clones, roughly 9% of them seen just once. The sample consisted of PBMCs. The receptors were gathered from a middle-aged woman in good health and CMV-seropositive.

A few counts support this clone. This rearrangement joins TRBV30 to TRBJ1-1; possibly TRBD1 for D (5 bases). Trimming left V 1 base short and J 0 bases short, with 12 bases between. The CDR3 sequence is 15 residues long. The germline V gene encodes CDR1 GTSNPN and CDR2 SVGIG (reference sequence). The CDR3 protein is CAWSGGGTLNTEAFF. The CDR3 DNA reads TGTGCCTGGAGTGGAGGAGGGACGCTGAACACTGAAGCTTTCTTT.

The sample holds a few counts of this clone. The rearrangement links TRBV7-3 to TRBJ2-2; no clear D. From germline, CDR1 is SGHTA and CDR2 FQGTGA. Between the trimmed V and J ends, which lost 8 bases and 1 base, there was a span of 8 bases. This CDR3 contains 13 residues. CDR3 DNA: TGTGCCAGCGGCCCAGTGAACACCGGGGAGCTGTTTTTT. Translated: CASGPVNTGELFF.

There are a few counts of this clone. The V and J genes are TRBV11-2 and TRBJ1-4; 7 bases line up with TRBD1. The CDR3 loop spans 13 amino acids. In germline, CDR1 is SGHAT, CDR2 FQNNGV. Trimming removed 5 bases from V and 8 bases from J; junction bases left unmatched: 5. CDR3 bases: TGTGCCAGCAGCCGTGACAGGGTGGAAAAACTGTTTTTT. This encodes CASSRDRVEKLFF.

This clone was observed a few times. The J gene is TRBJ1-5, the V gene TRBV6-5; tentatively, D is TRBD1 (6 bases). Germline lookup yields CDR1 MNHEY and CDR2 SVGAGI. The CDR3 contains 16 residues. V lost 3 bases and J lost 0, with 12 bases in between. CDR3 sequence (DNA): TGTGCCAGCAGTTATGCTAGGGACATTAGCAATCAGCCCCAGCATTTT. The encoded protein is CASSYARDISNQPQHF.

J is TRBJ2-7 and V is TRBV6-5; no firm D call. The CDR3 totals 14 residues. Germline V lookup: CDR1 MNHEY, CDR2 SVGAGI. Deletions cut 7 bases from V and 4 bases from J, with 17 bases between. CDR3 sequence (DNA): TGTGCCAGCACCCTGTACGGGTACTGGTACGAGCAGTACTTC. Its protein product is CASTLYGYWYEQYF.

The chain employs TRBV25-1 and TRBJ2-1; possibly TRBD1 for D (6 bases). The germline V and J ends were trimmed by 3 bases and 2 bases, with 11 bases remaining between them. The germline CDR1 and CDR2 sequences are MGHDK and SYGVNS. CDR3 length equals 15 residues. In DNA form, the CDR3 reads TGTGCCAGCAGTGAGTCAGGGGATGCCTACAATGAGCAGTTCTTC. Translating it yields CASSESGDAYNEQFF.

The chain uses TRBV6-6 and TRBJ1-5; D not certain. Between the trimmed V and J ends, which lost 2 bases and 0 bases, there was a span of 8 bases. The CDR3 extends over 15 amino acids. Germline values: CDR1 MNHNY, CDR2 SVGAGI (reference sequence). This chain's CDR3 is CASSYGGDSNQPQHF. The CDR3 DNA sequence: TGTGCCAGCAGTTACGGCGGAGATAGCAATCAGCCCCAGCATTTT.

This clone came up a few times. V and J are TRBV28 and TRBJ2-7; tentatively, D is TRBD1 (5 bases). The length of the CDR3 is 15 residues. V lost 6 bases, J lost 2 bases, and 17 bases lay in between. In germline, CDR1 is MDHEN, CDR2 SYDVKM. The CDR3: CASSQGTDGTYEQYF. The DNA of the CDR3 is TGTGCCAGCAGCCAGGGTACGGACGGAACCTACGAGCAGTACTTC.

This clone was detected only once. This likely comes from a read error, as the CDR3 has no conserved phenylalanine or tryptophan at its end. The rearrangement uses TRBV4-1 and TRBJ1-5; 7 bases map to TRBD1. In germline, CDR1 is MGHRA, CDR2 YSYEKL. The CDR3 consists of 19 residues. V shed 0 bases and J 7 bases; nucleotides not matched to a gene: 18. The CDR3 loop is CASSQDEGEGTATKQPQHV. CDR3 bases: TGCGCCAGCAGCCAAGATGAAGGGGAAGGGACAGCTACTAAACAGCCCCAGCATGTT.

This chain links TRBV5-1 with TRBJ2-1; TRBD2 aligns across 8 bases. CDR3 length: 17 residues. After removal of 1 base from V and 5 bases from J, the junction contained 11 bases not matched to a gene. Germline CDR1 is SGHRS and CDR2 is YFSETQ. The CDR3 coding sequence is TGCGCCAGCAGCTTGTCCCTTGGCGGGGGGCCCGACAATGAGCAGTTCTTC. Its translation: CASSLSLGGGPDNEQFF.

The V and J genes are TRBV27 and TRBJ2-7; TRBD2 agrees at 8 bases. J lost 0 bases, V lost 1 base, and 2 bases had no gene match. The CDR3 spans 15 residues. The germline CDR1 and CDR2 sequences are MNHEY and SMNVEV (reference sequence). CDR3 in DNA: TGTGCCAGCAGTTTATGGAGCGGGAGCTCCTACGAGCAGTACTTC. Protein sequence: CASSLWSGSSYEQYF.

This clone was counted only a few times. This rearrangement joins TRBV5-4 to TRBJ2-1; D not certain. The CDR3 is made up of 12 amino acids. With 4 bases removed from V and 7 bases from J, the gap between germline ends came to 9 bases. Germline V gene lookup returns CDR1 SGHNT and CDR2 YYREEE (reference sequence). The CDR3 DNA sequence: TGTGCCAGCAGCCTGAACATGAATGAGCAGTTCTTC. The encoded protein is CASSLNMNEQFF.

V usage is TRBV7-9 and J usage is TRBJ2-5, with D perhaps TRBD2 (5 bases). This CDR3 is 14 amino acids long. Germline V gives CDR1 SEHNR, CDR2 FQNEAQ (reference sequence). Trimming stripped 4 bases from V and 1 base from J, with 10 bases between. The CDR3 sequence is CASSSRGPQETQYF. DNA of the CDR3: TGTGCCAGCAGCTCTAGAGGGCCCCAAGAGACCCAGTACTTC.

V is TRBV19 and J is TRBJ2-7; no reliable D call. This CDR3 region has 15 residues. Germline V gene lookup returns CDR1 LNHDA and CDR2 SQIVND (reference sequence). The V gene lost 2 bases and the J gene lost 2 bases, with 13 bases spanning the gap. The CDR3 sequence is CASSISRAKTYEQYF. CDR3 nucleotides: TGTGCCAGTAGTATAAGCCGAGCAAAAACCTACGAGCAGTACTTC.

This clone has ten or more counts. The chain is built from TRBV11-2 and TRBJ2-7; D is perhaps TRBD1 (6 bases). The V end lost 3 bases, the J end lost 1 base, and 16 bases lay between the germline ends. From germline, CDR1 is SGHAT and CDR2 FQNNGV. The CDR3 runs 16 residues. The CDR3: CASSFLVQGGSYEQYF. CDR3 bases: TGTGCCAGCAGCTTTTTAGTACAGGGTGGTTCCTACGAGCAGTACTTC. The whole variable domain, filled in from reference TRBV11-2 and TRBJ2-7, reads EAGVAQSPRYKIIEKRQSVAFWCNPISGHATLYWYQQILGQGPKLLIQFQNNGVVDDSQLPKDRFSAERLKGVDSTLKIQPAKLEDSAVYLCASSFLVQGGSYEQYFGPGTRLTVT.

The chain has TRBV15 and TRBJ2-3; TRBD2 aligns across 8 bases. Germline trimming cut 0 bases from V and 7 bases from J; bases unmatched to any gene: 18. This CDR3 spans 19 amino acids. CDR1 is LNHNV, CDR2 YYDKDF, per germline (reference sequence). Here the CDR3 DNA reads TGTGCCACCAGCAGAGAAAGCGGGGGACACCTAAGGACGTTCAATACGCAGTATTTT. Encoded protein: CATSRESGGHLRTFNTQYF.

This clone was seen a handful of times. The chain couples TRBV5-1 to TRBJ1-2; D may be TRBD1 (6 bases). V lost 2 bases, J lost 1 base, and 6 bases lay in between. The CDR3 contains 13 residues. Looked up from germline, CDR1 is SGHRS and CDR2 is YFSETQ. CDR3: CASSLQGNYGYTF. The CDR3 DNA sequence: TGCGCCAGCAGCTTACAGGGTAACTATGGCTACACCTTC.

This clone was observed a few times. The chain recombines TRBV7-6 with TRBJ1-1; D is perhaps TRBD1 (5 bases). Trimming stripped 2 bases from V and 5 bases from J, with 15 bases between. This CDR3 contains 15 residues. Germline CDR1 SGHVS, CDR2 FNYEAQ. CDR3 region: CASSLSPGRWTEAFF. The CDR3 nucleotides read TGTGCCAGCAGCTTATCTCCAGGGCGATGGACTGAAGCTTTCTTT.

The chain carries TRBV18 and TRBJ2-7; D is uncertain. This CDR3 is 13 amino acids long. Germline loops: CDR1 KGHSH, CDR2 LQKENI. Trimming cost V 1 base and J 3 bases, with 7 bases left between them. In DNA form, the CDR3 reads TGTGCCAGCTCACCACGTAGAGACTACGAGCAGTACTTC. Protein sequence: CASSPRRDYEQYF.

The rearrangement joins TRBV5-5 to TRBJ1-5; 8 positions match TRBD1. CDR3 length equals 16 residues. Germline V gene data show CDR1 as SGHKS and CDR2 as YYEKEE (reference sequence). The V segment lost 4 bases and the J segment 3 bases; nucleotides outside the gene matches: 9. The CDR3 protein is CASSVAGQGVNQPQHF. For the CDR3, the DNA is TGTGCCAGCAGCGTCGCCGGACAGGGAGTCAATCAGCCCCAGCATTTT.

This clone turned up a few times. This chain connects TRBV11-2 to TRBJ2-5; 14 bases match TRBD2. J lost 5 bases, V lost 3 bases, and 8 bases had no gene match. The germline CDR1 and CDR2 sequences are SGHAT and FQNNGV. The CDR3 loop spans 17 amino acids. The CDR3 region has the DNA TGTGCCAGCAGCTTTATGACTAGCGGGGGGGCGACGGAGACCCAGTACTTC. This gives the protein CASSFMTSGGATETQYF.

This clone was seen a few times. The V call is TRBV5-1, the J call TRBJ2-3; 13 bases match TRBD2. This CDR3 has 17 residues. Germline CDR1 reads SGHRS; CDR2 reads YFSETQ. The trim removed 4 bases at V and 2 bases at J, leaving 7 bases unmatched. The CDR3 loop is CASSPRTSGSITDTQYF. CDR3 nucleotide sequence: TGCGCCAGCAGCCCCCGGACTAGCGGGAGCATCACAGATACGCAGTATTTT. Full variable domain (rest looked up from reference TRBV5-1 and TRBJ2-3): KAGVTQTPRYLIKTRGQQVTLSCSPISGHRSVSWYQQTPGQGLQFLFEYFSETQRNKGNFPGRFSGRQFSNSRSEMNVSTLELGDSALYLCASSPRTSGSITDTQYFGPGTRLTVL.